This TCR beta chain was captured in a study of blood T cell repertoires in COVID-19. Study at large: Material from acute and convalescent COVID-19 was sourced from the United States, Italy and Spain. The analysed material was cDNA or gDNA that came from T cells, B-cell-depleted T cells, or PBMCs.

Per the authors' pipeline: Nucleated cell number was recorded as an estimate derived from reference gene primer amplification. Data came from immunoSEQ multiplex PCR; TCRdb stores just in-frame clones and leaves some out. For V, J and clone size, that table is used; D and trimming come from the DNA. Among some 150,000 clones listed, about three quarters were seen once. This CDR3 comprises 15 residues. CDR1 is SQVTM and CDR2 is ANQGSEA in the germline V gene. The junction had 9 bases not matched to a gene; V was cut back by 5 bases and J by 2 bases. The chain couples TRBV29-1 to TRBJ2-3; 8 nucleotides match TRBD1. The source is a woman older than 75 with active or convalescent COVID-19. Sequenced: peripheral blood. CDR3 sequence: CSVIRTGSFTDTQYF. The CDR3 bases are TGCAGCGTTATTCGGACAGGGTCGTTCACAGATACGCAGTATTTT.